The next 15 T cell receptor beta chains were all read from a single sample in a study of post-analysis software for immune sequencing data. The TCR beta cDNA libraries carried unique molecular identifiers. From the PCR reads, TCRdb called clonotypes with MiXCR, one entry per CDR3 protein. The sample lists 800,000 to 950,000 distinct CDR3 sequences, approximately 57% occurring once. Whole-study findings and limits: When patients were compared with controls, a handful of TRBV segments were more frequent, TRBV5-6, TRBV5-1 and TRBV20-1 among them.

These receptors have no identified antigens. The source material was blood. Every receptor here comes from a girl aged 10 to 17 with multiple sclerosis.

This clonotype has a single count. The V gene is TRBV28, the J gene TRBJ2-7; a possible D gene is TRBD1 (5 bases). Trimming pared 6 bases from V and 1 base from J, leaving 25 bases between. The V gene's germline CDR1 is MDHEN and CDR2 SYDVKM. The CDR3 totals 18 residues. The CDR3 DNA is TGTGCCAGCAGCTTCCTATATAGACAGCAAAAGATATCCTACGAGCAGTACTTC. Translating it yields CASSFLYRQQKISYEQYF.

To note about this clonotype: One junction end does not reproduce the germline sequence, and a read error may be involved. The chain employs TRBV5-1 and TRBJ2-1; 9 nucleotides align to TRBD2. The DNA end lines up better with TRBJ2-7; the J call may be wrong. This CDR3 contains 15 residues. Germline assignment: CDR1 SGHRS and CDR2 YFSETQ. The DNA for the CDR3 is TGCGCCGGCAGCTTGTTTGGGACTAGCCCGCGGGAGCAGTACTTC. Residues: CAGSLFGTSPREQYF.

In this sample, this clonotype turned up a few times. The chain links TRBV6-5 to TRBJ2-7; unclear D gene. Trimming took off 6 bases at V and 0 bases at J, with 15 bases between the two ends. The germline V gene encodes CDR1 MNHEY and CDR2 SVGAGI. The length of the CDR3 is 15 residues. The CDR3 region is CASRPGRSISYEQYF. CDR3 nucleotides: TGTGCCAGCAGACCCGGACGGTCCATCTCCTACGAGCAGTACTTC.

The V gene is TRBV15, the J gene TRBJ1-4, with D unresolved. The CDR3 runs 14 residues. CDR1 is LNHNV, CDR2 YYDKDF, per germline (reference sequence). V was cut by 7 bases and J by 5 bases, with 14 bases left in between. In nucleotides, the CDR3 is TGTGCCACCATGGCGAGACCAGTGAATGAAAAACTGTTTTTT. It encodes CATMARPVNEKLFF.

The chain recombines TRBV7-9 with TRBJ2-3; 10 bases match TRBD2. This CDR3 contains 20 residues. Germline CDR1 reads SEHNR; CDR2 reads FQNEAQ (reference sequence). With V trimmed by 2 bases and J by 3 bases, 17 bases remained unmatched. CDR3: CASSLRTSTLAGQPTDTQYF. Written as DNA, the CDR3 is TGTGCCAGCAGCTTACGGACTAGCACACTAGCGGGACAGCCGACAGATACGCAGTATTTT. Full variable domain (remainder filled in from reference TRBV7-9 and TRBJ2-3): DTGVSQNPRHKITKRGQNVTFRCDPISEHNRLYWYRQTLGQGPEFLTYFQNEAQLEKSRLLSDRFSAERPKGSFSTLEIQRTEQGDSAMYLCASSLRTSTLAGQPTDTQYFGPGTRLTVL.

The chain combines TRBV5-1 with TRBJ2-3, with 7 bases aligning to TRBD2. V lost 5 bases and J lost 3; bases outside the gene matches: 9. The CDR3 contains 15 residues. From germline, CDR1 is SGHRS and CDR2 YFSETQ. CDR3 sequence reads: CASRPSGAGTDTQYF. The CDR3 DNA reads TGCGCCAGCAGACCCAGCGGGGCGGGTACAGATACGCAGTATTTT. Supplemented by reference TRBV5-1 and TRBJ2-3, the full variable domain reads KAGVTQTPRYLIKTRGQQVTLSCSPISGHRSVSWYQQTPGQGLQFLFEYFSETQRNKGNFPGRFSGRQFSNSRSEMNVSTLELGDSALYLCASRPSGAGTDTQYFGPGTRLTVL.

The chain couples TRBV20-1 to TRBJ2-1, with TRBD1 matching over 9 bases. V lost 3 bases to trimming and J lost 7 bases; unmatched junction nucleotides: 7. This CDR3 contains 14 residues. Per germline, CDR1 DFQATT and CDR2 SNEGSKA (reference sequence). CDR3 in amino acids: CSARGQGLGNEQFF. The CDR3 region has the DNA TGCAGTGCTAGGGGACAGGGTCTAGGAAATGAGCAGTTCTTC.

This clonotype has a handful of counts. V gene TRBV27 combines with J gene TRBJ2-7, with a weak D call TRBD1 (6 bases). This CDR3 is 15 amino acids long. V lost 0 bases and J lost 3, with 12 bases in between. Per germline, CDR1 MNHEY and CDR2 SMNVEV (reference sequence). CDR3 in amino acids: CASSLSDRLFYEQYF. CDR3 DNA: TGTGCCAGCAGTTTATCCGACAGGCTCTTCTACGAGCAGTACTTC.

Concerning this clonotype: A junction end diverges from the germline sequence, so it may reflect a read error. The chain uses TRBV6-1 and TRBJ1-2; no clear D gene. This CDR3 is built from 15 residues. Germline lookup yields CDR1 MNHNS and CDR2 SASEGT. DNA of the CDR3: TGTGCCAGCAGTGAAAATTCAGGTCCAAACTATGGCTGCACCTTC. Its translation is CASSENSGPNYGCTF.

The gene calls are TRBV9 and TRBJ2-7; D is ambiguous. Trimming cost V 4 bases and J 5 bases, with 13 bases left between them. The CDR3 extends over 13 amino acids. Germline values: CDR1 SGDLS, CDR2 YYNGEE. The CDR3 protein is CASSRDGSHEQYF. In nucleotides, the CDR3 is TGTGCCAGCAGCAGAGACGGCAGCCACGAGCAGTACTTC. The complete variable domain, with remaining parts taken from reference TRBV9 and TRBJ2-7, reads DSGVTQTPKHLITATGQRVTLRCSPRSGDLSVYWYQQSLDQGLQFLIQYYNGEERAKGNILERFSAQQFPDLHSELNLSSLELGDSALYFCASSRDGSHEQYFGPGTRLTVT.

The chain carries TRBV7-9 and TRBJ1-2; D unclear. CDR1 and CDR2 (germline): SEHNR, FQNEAQ (reference sequence). The CDR3 extends over 14 amino acids. Trimming shortened V by 0 bases and J by 0 bases, and 5 bases separated the two germline ends. As DNA, the CDR3 is TGTGCCAGCAGCTTAGCAATTCCTAACTATGGCTACACCTTC. Its translation is CASSLAIPNYGYTF. Based on the CDR3 plus reference TRBV7-9 and TRBJ1-2, the full variable domain is DTGVSQNPRHKITKRGQNVTFRCDPISEHNRLYWYRQTLGQGPEFLTYFQNEAQLEKSRLLSDRFSAERPKGSFSTLEIQRTEQGDSAMYLCASSLAIPNYGYTFGSGTRLTVV.

The chain employs TRBV6-6 and TRBJ2-2; unclear D gene. Deletions cut 6 bases from V and 6 bases from J, with 14 bases between. CDR3 size: 14 residues. From germline, CDR1 is MNHNY and CDR2 SVGAGI (reference sequence). CDR3 DNA sequence: TGTGCCAGCAGCACCGACACTCGTTCCGGGGAGCTGTTTTTT. This codes for CASSTDTRSGELFF.

The chain has TRBV5-6 and TRBJ1-2; D gene ambiguous. Germline V CDR1 and CDR2: SGHDT, YYEEEE. V was clipped by 4 bases and J by 5 bases, with 24 bases between them. The CDR3 consists of 17 residues. Here the CDR3 reads CASSPDTSPVYGYGYTF. CDR3 nucleotide sequence: TGTGCCAGCAGCCCCGACACGAGCCCGGTTTACGGGTATGGCTACACCTTC.

This chain joins TRBV20-1 and TRBJ2-5, with 14 positions matching TRBD2. The end of the DNA fits TRBJ2-7 better, so the J call may be wrong. The germline V gene encodes CDR1 DFQATT and CDR2 SNEGSKA (reference sequence). The CDR3 totals 13 residues. Here the CDR3 reads CSAFGLAGGEQYF. In DNA form, the CDR3 reads TGCAGTGCCTTCGGACTAGCGGGGGGCGAGCAGTACTTC.

The chain has TRBV29-1 and TRBJ2-5, with 8 bases lining up with TRBD2. The V gene's germline CDR1 is SQVTM and CDR2 ANQGSEA. J lost 0 bases, V lost 8 bases, and 11 bases had no gene match. This CDR3 contains 15 residues. For the CDR3, the DNA is TGCAGCACTAGTCGGTCGGGGGGGAACCAAGAGACCCAGTACTTC. This gives the protein CSTSRSGGNQETQYF.